Listed below are T cell receptor beta chains from one sample, sequenced in a study of blood T cell repertoires in COVID-19. Some clones are missing from TCRdb's copy, which holds only in-frame ones; the method was immunoSEQ multiplex PCR. Seen here are under 250,000 clones, approximately 86% observed once, and the top ten hold 3.6%. Sequenced input: peripheral blood. Receptors originate from a woman over 75 with acute or convalescent COVID-19. Both conserved end residues are part of each CDR3. A D gene is named only where the DNA matches it firmly. Rows may omit the clone size; those that give it use once, few, many or a size class.

15 . once TRBJ2-5 TRBV4-2 TGTGCCAGCAGCCAAGATAGTCAGGGATCGGAGACCCAGTACTTC CASSQDSQGSETQYF
15 . . TRBJ1-3 TRBV24-1 TGTGCCACCAGTCCCAGCGGGGGGCACGGAAACACCATATATTTT CATSPSGGHGNTIYF
13 TRBD2 . TRBJ2-1 TRBV11-1 TGTGCCAGCAGCTTAGAGCGGGGGGCGGAGCAGTTCTTC CASSLERGAEQFF
14 TRBD1 . TRBJ1-1 TRBV6-5 TGTGCCAGCAGGCTGGACAGGGGGTTAGCTGAAGCTTTCTTT CASRLDRGLAEAFF
15 TRBD2 once TRBJ2-1 TRBV7-8 TGTGCCAGCAGCGGTTCGAGCGGGGGGGCCTTTGAGCAGTTCTTC CASSGSSGGAFEQFF
14 . . TRBJ2-2 TRBV11-3 TGTGCCAGCTCAACCCTGAGTAACACCGGGGAGCTGTTTTTT CASSTLSNTGELFF
15 . once TRBJ1-1 TRBV19 TGTGCCAGCGAGATTCCAGGGGCGCAAGTGGCAGGAACTTTCTTT CASEIPGAQVAGTFF
12 . . TRBJ1-5 TRBV6-6 TGTGCCAGCAGTTTCCTAAATCAGCCCCAGCATTTT CASSFLNQPQHF
16 . once TRBJ1-5 TRBV2 TGTGCCAGCAGTGAAGGGTTCAGGGGTAGCAATCAGCCCCAGCATTTT CASSEGFRGSNQPQHF
13 . . TRBJ2-7 TRBV2 TGTGCCAGCAGTGAAGGACCAGGGGTCGAGCAGTACTTC CASSEGPGVEQYF
14 . . TRBJ1-6 TRBV28 TGTGCCAGCACCACCCAGGGGATTACTTCACCCCTCCACTTT CASTTQGITSPLHF
14 . . TRBJ1-5 TRBV6-5 TGTGCCAGCAGTTACCTGGGGGCAAATCAGCCCCAGCATTTT CASSYLGANQPQHF
13 TRBD1 few TRBJ1-5 TRBV12-3/TRBV12-4 TGTGCCAGCAGTGACAGGGGGGACCAGCCCCAGCATTTT CASSDRGDQPQHF
15 . . TRBJ2-7 TRBV11-1 TGTGCCAGCAGCCACCAGACAATTAACTCCTACGAGCAGTACTTC CASSHQTINSYEQYF
13 . . TRBJ1-1 TRBV3-1/TRBV3-2 TGTGCCAGCAGCTTGGGGCAGAACACTGAAGCTTTCTTT CASSLGQNTEAFF
15 TRBD1 . TRBJ2-3 TRBV6-5 TGTGCCAGCAGCCCGGGACAGAGAATGACAGATACGCAGTATTTT CASSPGQRMTDTQYF
16 . . TRBJ1-3 TRBV28 TGTGCCAGCACCAATATGGGGGGGTACGCTGGAAACACCATATATTTT CASTNMGGYAGNTIYF
16 . . TRBJ2-1 TRBV5-6 TGTGCCAGCAGCCGTCTAGACGGGACACCCAAAAATGAGCAGTTCTTC CASSRLDGTPKNEQFF
14 . . TRBJ1-6 TRBV6-5 TGTGCCAGCAGTTACTCCCCGGAGGGTCCACCCCTCCACTTT CASSYSPEGPPLHF
15 TRBD1 . TRBJ1-1 TRBV2 TGTGCCAGCAGGGGGGACAGGTCCACGAACACTGAAGCTTTCTTT CASRGDRSTNTEAFF
17 TRBD1 . TRBJ1-5 TRBV25-1 TGTGCCAGCAGACAGGGAGGGGGGACAGGGAGCAATCAGCCCCAGCATTTT CASRQGGGTGSNQPQHF
15 . few TRBJ1-1 TRBV27 TGTGCCAGCAGACCCATCGCGGGGGCGAACACTGAAGCTTTCTTT CASRPIAGANTEAFF
14 . . TRBJ2-5 TRBV30 TGTGCCTGGAGTGTGAACCTAAACCAAGAGACCCAGTACTTC CAWSVNLNQETQYF
14 . . TRBJ2-5 TRBV20-1 TGCAGTGCTAGTAGGCGATCGGGTTCGGAGACCCAGTACTTC CSASRRSGSETQYF
15 . . TRBJ2-3 TRBV6-6 TGTGCCAGCAGTTACGCCAGGGTAGGCACAGATACGCAGTATTTT CASSYARVGTDTQYF
12 . . TRBJ1-1 TRBV28 TGTGCCAGCAGTTTACAGCGGTATGAAGCTTTCTTT CASSLQRYEAFF
15 TRBD2 . TRBJ2-3 TRBV28 TGTGCCAGCAGGGAAGCGGGGGGTCTCACAGATACGCAGTATTTT CASREAGGLTDTQYF
13 . . TRBJ1-2 TRBV5-6 TGTGCCAGCAGCCCGGGGTCAACAGCGGCCTACACCTTC CASSPGSTAAYTF
15 TRBD1 . TRBJ1-2 TRBV5-1 TGCGCCAGCAGCTTAACACTGGACAGGCGATATGGCTACACCTTC CASSLTLDRRYGYTF
16 TRBD2 . TRBJ2-7 TRBV7-9 TGTGCCAGCAGCTCGGGGAGGGGTTGGCCCTCCTACGAGCAGTACTTC CASSSGRGWPSYEQYF
13 TRBD1 . TRBJ2-4 TRBV3-1/TRBV3-2 TGTGCCAGCAGCCAAGGGACAGGCCCCACTCAGTACTTC CASSQGTGPTQYF
12 . . TRBJ2-7 TRBV7-9 TGTGCCAGCAGCTCCTTCTCCTACGAGCAGTACTTC CASSSFSYEQYF
15 TRBD2 . TRBJ2-7 TRBV7-9 TGTGCCAGCAGCTTCCGCGGGGGGGCTGGCTACGAGCAGTACTTC CASSFRGGAGYEQYF
12 . . TRBJ2-2 TRBV3-1/TRBV3-2 TGTGCCAGCAGCCCAAGCCCCGGGGAGCTGTTTTTT CASSPSPGELFF
13 . . TRBJ1-1 TRBV6-6 TGTGCCAGCAGTTGGAACAGGGACACTGAAGCTTTCTTT CASSWNRDTEAFF
13 . few TRBJ1-2 TRBV5-6 TGTGCCAGCAGCTTGTCCCAGGGATATGGCTACACCTTC CASSLSQGYGYTF